The following is a T cell receptor beta chain sequence with its context. This record belongs to a study of OX40 agonist ivuxolimab in advanced cancers. If patients had autoimmune disease history or systemic immunosuppression, they were excluded. Sampling times: baseline, cycle 4 day 1, cycle 7 day 1. Data came from immunoSEQ multiplex PCR; TCRdb stores just in-frame clones and leaves some out. The repertoire holds approximately 50,000 clones, with 65% to 85% as singletons. Germline values: CDR1 SQVTM, CDR2 ANQGSEA. This CDR3 contains 14 residues. Trimming cost V 2 bases and J 4 bases; bases outside gene matches: 2.

The chain carries TRBV29-1 and TRBJ2-3, with 11 bases aligning to TRBD2. The source was CD4+ or CD8+ T cells sorted from blood, collected in a trial of the OX40 agonist ivuxolimab. This clonotype was obtained from an adult with an advanced solid tumor such as melanoma, head and neck, liver or kidney cancer. CDR3 nucleotide sequence: TGCAGCGTTGAAACTAGCGGGGGTTCAGATACGCAGTATTTT. Translated, it gives CSVETSGGSDTQYF.